This T cell receptor beta chain was sequenced during a study of cytotoxic CD8 clonotypes in ibrutinib-treated CLL. The V gene's germline CDR1 is WSHSY and CDR2 SAAADI. The CDR3 is 12 residues long. Trimming removed 11 bases from V and 1 base from J, with 11 bases in between. Generated by immunoSEQ multiplex PCR, the TCRdb table keeps only in-frame clones and is missing some. The sample has approximately 120,000 clones; more than 55% are singletons. Sample: PBMCs, taken after 24 months of ibrutinib treatment. J is TRBJ1-1 and V is TRBV10-2; no definite D call. This TCR was recovered from a human donor with chronic lymphocytic leukemia. CDR3: CAAGRQNTEAFF. The CDR3 DNA is TGCGCCGCTGGCAGACAGAACACTGAAGCTTTCTTT.